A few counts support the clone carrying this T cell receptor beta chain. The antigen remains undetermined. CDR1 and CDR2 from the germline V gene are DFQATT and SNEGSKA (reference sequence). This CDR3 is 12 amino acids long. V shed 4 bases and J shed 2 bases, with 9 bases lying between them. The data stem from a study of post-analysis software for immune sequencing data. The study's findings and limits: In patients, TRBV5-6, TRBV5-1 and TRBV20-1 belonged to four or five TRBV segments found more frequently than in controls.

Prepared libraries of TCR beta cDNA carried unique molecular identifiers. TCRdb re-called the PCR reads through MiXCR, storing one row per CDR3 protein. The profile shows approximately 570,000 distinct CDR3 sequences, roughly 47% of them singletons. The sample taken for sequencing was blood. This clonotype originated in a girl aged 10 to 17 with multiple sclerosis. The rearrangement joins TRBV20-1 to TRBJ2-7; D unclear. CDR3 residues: CSATSVAYEQYF. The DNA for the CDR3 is TGCAGTGCTACCAGCGTGGCCTACGAGCAGTACTTC.